Listed below are T cell receptor beta chains from one sample, sequenced in a study of CXCR3-negative and CXCR3-positive naive CD8 T cells. TCRdb reprocessed the 5' RACE reads, with one entry per CDR3 protein and no DNA. The sample totals about 130,000 distinct CDR3 sequences. The sample taken for sequencing was naive CXCR3- CD8+ T cells from blood. These TCRs come from a human donor in good health. Some clones in this sample may be carry-over from other donors' samples. Each CDR3 is given with its conserved first and last residue.

j_gene | v_gene | CDR3aa
TRBJ2-7 | TRBV11-2 | CASSFSRGSVGEQYF
TRBJ2-7 | TRBV7-9 | CASSLGQGESYEQYF
TRBJ2-7 | TRBV12-3/TRBV12-4 | CASSLGRGEQYF
TRBJ2-7 | TRBV6-2/TRBV6-3 | CASSYSNPGLAETYEQYF
TRBJ1-2 | TRBV12-5 | CASGLGQSYYGYTF
TRBJ2-2 | TRBV29-1 | CSVRDREATGELFF
TRBJ2-1 | TRBV28 | CASRSGSGYPYNEQFF
TRBJ1-2 | TRBV7-9 | CASSSSGDRGLGSYGYTF
TRBJ2-7 | TRBV2 | CASSENSRWEQYF
TRBJ1-5 | TRBV5-6 | CASSLGRFNQPQHF
TRBJ2-7 | TRBV7-8 | CASSPVEGSLYEQYF
TRBJ2-5 | TRBV14 | CASSPGTSGWETQYF
TRBJ1-1 | TRBV6-5 | CASSYSYGNTEAFF
TRBJ2-7 | TRBV28 | CATKDSGAYEQYF
TRBJ2-1 | TRBV29-1 | CSQRSGVTNEQFF
TRBJ2-2 | TRBV7-9 | CASSFSGRDTGELFF
TRBJ2-3 | TRBV7-9 | CASSLVIGSLAGGRGVADTQYF
TRBJ2-5 | TRBV21-1 | CASSKVSREPTQETQYF
TRBJ2-7 | TRBV29-1 | CSVAAYGSGVIYEQYF
TRBJ2-7 | TRBV5-5 | CASTRTEYEQYF
TRBJ2-2 | TRBV19 | CASSTGTRSTGELFF
TRBJ2-1 | TRBV19 | CASSISGARFFNEQFF
TRBJ2-1 | TRBV12-3/TRBV12-4 | CASSFSGTYNEQFF
TRBJ2-2 | TRBV25-1 | CASRPTSPRAGELFF
TRBJ2-5 | TRBV10-1 | CASSSIAGDQETQYF